This T cell receptor beta chain originates from a study of cytomegalovirus exposure and HLA in healthy donors (dated by TCRdb to 2015 to 2018). Background on the whole study: According to an earlier analysis of around 600 of the donors, about 180 million T cells yielded 90 million to 130 million unique TCR beta sequences and approximately 280 Gb of sequence data. Roughly 290 gigabases of sequencing data and around 85 million unique TCR sequences made up an early release that covered 500 to 700 HLA-typed donors. Of the 350 to 450 genotyped donors, roughly 85% fell in the genetic ancestry cluster associated with self-reported Caucasian donors. The aim of the study was to test whether cataloging public T cell receptors could identify signatures of past pathogen exposure. The study used immunosequencing to profile the T cell repertoires of several hundred subjects and linked those repertoires to cytomegalovirus serostatus. Along with the roughly 710-subject first cohort, a separate validation cohort of 120 different subjects was used. High-throughput TCR immunosequencing, statistical association of individual TCRs with disease status, and machine learning were combined to predict cytomegalovirus infection status. In a later analysis, previously published TCR beta repertoires from hundreds of donors were re-analyzed and high-resolution HLA genotyping was added so that TCR occurrence patterns could be studied. Rather than drawing on any new phenotypic data, the later analysis identified candidate immune exposures from TCR beta sequences and the way those sequences occurred across donors. An earlier analysis of several hundred of the donors applied high-throughput TCR beta sequencing to assess whether each TCR beta V gene segment acted as functional or pseudogenic. Alongside the repertoire data, information on donor age, sex, ethnicity and CMV serostatus was compiled. A later genetic analysis used genome-wide SNP genotypes for about 60% of the 666 donors, treating that subset as a discovery cohort. All discovery cohort repertoires had been generated using a single sequencing platform. Class I and class II HLA loci were covered by the typing at four-digit resolution. Typing coverage varied by locus: about 629-640 donors for A, B, C, DRB1 and DQB1; more than 500 for DQA1; about 590 for DPA1; roughly 450 for DPB1. Because of strong linkage in the cohort, four or five DR-DQ haplotypes were treated as single units for association and clustering. Among around 400 genotyped donors of the cohort, an average of approximately 200,000 unique TCR beta nucleotide sequences was sequenced per donor, of which about 18% were non-productive.

The CDR3 goes from the cysteine to the phenylalanine over 16 residues. The CDR3 DNA has 48 bases and is translated from base 1. The V end gives up 3 bases and the J end 4 bases, leaving 10 bases in the junction not matched to a gene. As encoded in the germline V gene (reference sequence), CDR1 is WNHNN while CDR2 is SYGVQD. The library was made by the immunoSEQ multiplex PCR assay. For the multiplex PCR, a mixture combining 60 forward primers for TCR Vbeta segments and 13 reverse primers for TCR Jbeta segments was used. The CDR3 region of rearranged TCR beta genes was amplified from genomic DNA by a multiplex PCR assay. On the Illumina HiSeq System, the amplified TCR beta libraries were sequenced as 87-base-pair reads. Per the authors' processing: A later analysis tallied 80 million to 95 million unique TCR beta chains across the 666 repertoires, and approximately 9.9 million of those chains were shared by two or more donors. Raw reads were error-corrected and collapsed into unique sequences with a nearest-neighbor algorithm that merged closely related sequences to remove PCR and sequencing errors. Alignment of CDR3 sequences to IMGT reference sequences was used to assign V, D and J gene segments. For a sequence to be retained, a match of at least six nucleotides was required to both a V gene segment and a J gene segment. Rearrangements were classified as productive when the CDR3 lacked stop codons and remained in frame with V and J, and all other rearrangements were classified as non-productive. CDR3 was defined by IMGT convention, running from the second conserved V-encoded cysteine to the conserved J-encoded phenylalanine. Sequences without an unambiguous match to a single V gene segment were excluded from the earlier analysis of about 600 of the donors. An earlier analysis of a few hundred of the donors called V segments functional above 56.7% productive rearrangements and segregating when the between-donor standard deviation exceeded 5%. To diagnose cytomegalovirus status from the catalog of TCR beta chain sequences, a statistical classification framework was built. In a later analysis, TCR nucleotide sequences were compared against IMGT/GENE-DB human TR gene sequences so that V and J genes could be assigned. Using the TCRdist pipeline, a later analysis assigned CDR3 sequences along with most-parsimonious VDJ recombination scenarios. In a later analysis, each TCR beta chain was defined by its CDR3 amino acid sequence together with its V-gene family, and reads lacking a unique V-gene family were excluded. A later analysis removed several hundred highly shared, low-generation-probability nucleotide sequences to deal with suspected cross-contamination and a sequencing artifact. A later analysis calculated a clonal expansion index for each public chain from normalized within-repertoire ranks of inferred template counts. A later analysis computed generation probabilities with a VDJ recombination model fitted to out-of-frame rearrangements, and checked the results against IGoR. Hypergeometric tests were used in a later analysis to score TCR-TCR, TCR-HLA and TCR-CMV co-occurrence, with a repertoire-size bias correction applied to the TCR pairs. In a later analysis, false discovery rates were estimated by permuting HLA or CMV assignments 20 times. In a later analysis, co-occurring TCRs were grouped using DBSCAN, with TCRdist sequence similarity added in when clustering inside HLA-allele-positive subsets. Repertoires with fewer than 30,000 or more than 120,000 public chains, plus five repertoires with anomalous nucleotide sharing, were excluded from co-occurrence clustering. Sourced from immuneACCESS, this table was stored by TCRdb with only in-frame sequences that have V and J called. A share of the clones is absent; for the studies checked, an unresolved V gene accounts for under half, and the remainder has no known explanation. The DNA gave D and trimming, while V, J and clone size come from that table. The sample table holds some 140,000 clones, of which roughly four fifths were seen once. About 8.1% of the sample belongs to the ten largest clones.

The paper's findings and limits, for the study overall: A total of 150 to 200 TCR beta chains were listed by the study as associated with cytomegalovirus. The 87-base-pair reads could not distinguish some IMGT-functional V segments, including TRBV6-2 and TRBV6-3, so those segments were excluded. Assigning TCR associations to individual alleles was difficult when HLA alleles, especially DR and DQ, strongly co-occurred. Presence/absence analyses assumed roughly uniform sequencing depth across donors, an assumption that may not hold. Because HLA typing was unavailable for some donors at each locus, only the typed subset was used in association tests. The classifier was reported to diagnose cytomegalovirus status with high specificity and sensitivity in both the original and validation cohorts. The sequencing pipeline was judged likely to have produced a cluster of highly shared sequence variants as a technical artifact. Correlated functional status among segregating V segments might reflect linkage disequilibrium, but an unknown experimental factor could not be ruled out. In vitro tests confirmed that a few of the cytomegalovirus-associated TCR beta chains recognize cytomegalovirus antigens. Broadly in line with IMGT annotations, most TCR beta V segments showed up in productive rearrangements about 87% or about 30% of the time in an earlier analysis of roughly 590 of the donors. Most TCR sequences were observed very rarely across donors, whereas some public TCRs were present in many individuals. In a later genetic analysis, a missense DCLRE1C variant was associated with V-gene and J-gene trimming of TCR beta chains, and the association was replicated in an independent cohort. In a later genetic analysis, fewer N-insertions in productive TCRs were reported among donors in an Asian-associated ancestry cluster than the approximately 670-donor mean. In a later analysis, HLA-associated TCR beta chains showed more clonal expansion and lower generation probabilities than non-associated chains that were equally common. According to a later analysis, parvovirus B19, influenza, CMV and Epstein-Barr virus appeared linked to several top co-occurrence clusters. For the cohort, immune exposure information was limited to CMV serostatus. This cohort had only TCR beta chains sequenced, and the lack of alpha or paired-chain data limited which features could be detected. A further reported finding was that TCR beta sequences accurately predicted the HLA-A and HLA-B alleles for most subjects in the first cohort. In a later analysis, around 15,000 TCR beta sequences were associated with specific HLA alleles at a false discovery rate of 0.05. Most CMV-associated TCR beta chains appeared to be HLA-restricted in a later analysis, and the HLA associations seemed to be driven largely by CMV exposure. The authors suggested that the approach could potentially be extended to other disease states and immunological phenotypes. A later analysis found that TCR association rates varied across HLA loci, with DRB1 alleles showing the most associated TCRs and HLA-C alleles the fewest. Because counts were too low, 15 to 20 rarely observed V segments, including chromosome 9 orphons, were excluded from the earlier analysis of 587 of the donors.

The cohort was made up of about 670 healthy bone marrow donors. Cohort members were all nominally healthy when sampled, although unrecorded immune exposures were likely present. The donor was CMV seropositive and was included in the group of about 290 seropositive cohort members. A peripheral blood sample was provided by each donor, and peripheral blood mononuclear cells were used for TCR beta sequencing. The Qiagen DNeasy Blood Extraction Kit was used to extract genomic DNA from the blood cell samples. To note about this clone: Its specific antigen is unknown. No much larger clonotype is one base removed from it; base qualities were not supplied.

The V and J genes are TRBV10-1 and TRBJ2-7; 9 middle bases align to TRBD1. The receptor's source is a woman in her 50s in good health and CMV-seropositive. The sequenced sample consisted of PBMCs. Here is the DNA: TGCGCCAGCAGTGACATGACAGGGGGATCGCCGTACGAGCAGTACTTC. The resulting protein is CASSDMTGGSPYEQYF.